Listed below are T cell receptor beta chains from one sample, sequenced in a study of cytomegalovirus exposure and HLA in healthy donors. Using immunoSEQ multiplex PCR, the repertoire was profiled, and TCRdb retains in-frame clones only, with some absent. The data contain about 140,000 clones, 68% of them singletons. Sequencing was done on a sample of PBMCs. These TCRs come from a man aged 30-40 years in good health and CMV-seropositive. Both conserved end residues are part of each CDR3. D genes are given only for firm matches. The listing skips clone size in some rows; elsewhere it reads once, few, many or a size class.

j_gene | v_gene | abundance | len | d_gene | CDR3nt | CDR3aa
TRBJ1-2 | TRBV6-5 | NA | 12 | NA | TGTGCCAGCAGTGAAGGCACAGTGGGCTACACCTTC | CASSEGTVGYTF
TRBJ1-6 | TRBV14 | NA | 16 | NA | TGTGCCAGCAGCCAAGATCCCCCAGGGGATTATTCACCCCTCCACTTT | CASSQDPPGDYSPLHF
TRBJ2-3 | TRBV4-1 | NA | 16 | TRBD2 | TGCGCCAGCAGACAACGGACTAGCGGGGACACAGATACGCAGTATTTT | CASRQRTSGDTDTQYF
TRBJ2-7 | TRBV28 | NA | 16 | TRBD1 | TGTGCCAGCAGTTCGCCGACCGGGACAGGGGGCGACGAGCAGTACTTC | CASSSPTGTGGDEQYF
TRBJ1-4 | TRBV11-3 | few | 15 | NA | TGTGCCAGCAGTTCCAGGACAGTGGAACGTGAAAAACTGTTTTTT | CASSSRTVEREKLFF
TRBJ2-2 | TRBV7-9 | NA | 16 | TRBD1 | TGTGCCAGCAGACGACCGGGACAGGGGAAGAGCGGGGAGCTGTTTTTT | CASRRPGQGKSGELFF
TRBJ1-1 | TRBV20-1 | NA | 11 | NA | TGCAGTGCCCCCCGACAGAGTGAAGCTTTCTTT | CSAPRQSEAFF
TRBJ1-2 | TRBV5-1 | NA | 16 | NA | TGCGCCAGCAGCTTGTCAGGGGTCACGAATGACTATGGCTACACCTTC | CASSLSGVTNDYGYTF
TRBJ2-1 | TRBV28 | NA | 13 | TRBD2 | TGTGCCAGCAGGATCGGCGGGAGTTACGAGCAGTTCTTC | CASRIGGSYEQFF
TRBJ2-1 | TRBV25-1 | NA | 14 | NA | TGTGCCAGCACTAGCAGCCGCTCCTACAATGAGCAGTTCTTC | CASTSSRSYNEQFF
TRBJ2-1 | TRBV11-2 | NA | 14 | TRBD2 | TGTGCCAGCAGTCAAGCGGGAGGGCCTTATGAGCAGTTCTTC | CASSQAGGPYEQFF
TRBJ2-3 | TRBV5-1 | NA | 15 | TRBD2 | TGCGCCAGCAGCTTGAGCGGGAGAAGCACAGATACGCAGTATTTT | CASSLSGRSTDTQYF
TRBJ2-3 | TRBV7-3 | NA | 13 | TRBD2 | TGTGCCAGCAGCTTAGCGGGGGCAGATACGCAGTATTTT | CASSLAGADTQYF
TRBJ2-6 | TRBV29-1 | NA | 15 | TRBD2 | TGCAGCGCCACTTTGGGGGGGGATGGGGCCAACGTCCTGACTTTC | CSATLGGDGANVLTF
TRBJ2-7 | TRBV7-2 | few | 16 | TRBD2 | TGTGCCAGCAGCTTAGTCAGTCTAGCGGCCGCCTACGAGCAGTACTTC | CASSLVSLAAAYEQYF
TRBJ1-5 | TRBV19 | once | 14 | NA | TGTGCCAGTAGTTCACAGGGACCAAATCAGCCCCAGCATTTT | CASSSQGPNQPQHF
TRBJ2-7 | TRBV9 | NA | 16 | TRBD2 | TGTGCCAGCAGCGTAGAAGCTAGCGGGAGACTGGGGGAGCAGTACTTC | CASSVEASGRLGEQYF
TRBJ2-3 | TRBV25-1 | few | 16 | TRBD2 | TGTGCCAGCAGTTTCCTTAGCGGGATGGACGCAGATACGCAGTATTTT | CASSFLSGMDADTQYF
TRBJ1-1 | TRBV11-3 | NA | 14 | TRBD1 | TGTGCCAGCAACCCCAGGGGGCAGAACACTGAAGCTTTCTTT | CASNPRGQNTEAFF
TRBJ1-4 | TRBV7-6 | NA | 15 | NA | TGTGCCAGCAGCTCCACAGGGAGAAGTAATGAAAAACTGTTTTTT | CASSSTGRSNEKLFF
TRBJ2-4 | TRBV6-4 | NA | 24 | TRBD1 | TGTGCCAGCAGTGACCCACCCCGCGAGGCTGGCAGGGGGCAGCAAGAGTTGACCAAAAACATTCAGTACTTC | CASSDPPREAGRGQQELTKNIQYF
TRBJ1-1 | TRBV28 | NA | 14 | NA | TGTGCCAGCAGTTTAGAACAGATCCACCGAGAAGCTTTCTTT | CASSLEQIHREAFF
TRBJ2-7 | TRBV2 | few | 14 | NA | TGTGCCAGCAGTTTTAGGACTGCCTTCTACGAGCAGTACTTC | CASSFRTAFYEQYF
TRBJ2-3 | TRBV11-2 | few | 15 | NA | TGTGCCAGCAGCTTGGTCTCAGGGGGCACAGATACGCAGTATTTT | CASSLVSGGTDTQYF
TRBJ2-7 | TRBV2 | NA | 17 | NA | TGTGCCAGCAGTGATCGTACGGCTAGCACAAGCTCCTACGAGCAGTACTTC | CASSDRTASTSSYEQYF
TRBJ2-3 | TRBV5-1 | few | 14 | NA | TGCGCCAGCAGCTCTAGCTCCGGGGTGAATACGCAGTATTTT | CASSSSSGVNTQYF
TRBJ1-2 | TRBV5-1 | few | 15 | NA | TGCGCCAGCAGCTTGGGGAGGCTTGCTAACTATGGCTACACCTTC | CASSLGRLANYGYTF
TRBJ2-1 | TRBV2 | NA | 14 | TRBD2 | TGTGCCAGCAGTGAAACGGGAGGCGAGTCTGAGCAGTTCTTC | CASSETGGESEQFF
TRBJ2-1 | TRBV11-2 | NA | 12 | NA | TGTGCCAGCAGCCTATTAGCGAGTGAGCAGTTCTTC | CASSLLASEQFF
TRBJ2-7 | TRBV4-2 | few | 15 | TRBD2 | TGTGCCAGCAGCCAAGGCCTAGCGGGAGCCTACGAGCAGTACTTC | CASSQGLAGAYEQYF
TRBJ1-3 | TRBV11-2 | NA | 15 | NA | TGTGCCAGCAGCTTAGGGCGGACAGCTGGAAACACCATATATTTT | CASSLGRTAGNTIYF
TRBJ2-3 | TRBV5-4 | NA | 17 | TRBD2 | TGTGCCAGCAGCCTAACTAGCGGGAGCCTAAGTACAGATACGCAGTATTTT | CASSLTSGSLSTDTQYF
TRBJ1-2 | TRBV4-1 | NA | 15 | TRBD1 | TGCGCCAGCAGCCAAGGTGGACAGGGGGCGCTTGGCTACACCTTC | CASSQGGQGALGYTF
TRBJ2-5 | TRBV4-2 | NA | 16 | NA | TGTGCCAGCAGCCAGGAGGCTAGCGCATACCAAGAGACCCAGTACTTC | CASSQEASAYQETQYF
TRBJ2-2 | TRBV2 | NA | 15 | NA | TGTGCCAGCAGTGCTCAGGGGGGAATCACCGGGGAGCTGTTTTTT | CASSAQGGITGELFF
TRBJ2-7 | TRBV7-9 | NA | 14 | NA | TGTGCCAGCAGCCGTTATCCGGGATCCTACGAGCAGTACTTC | CASSRYPGSYEQYF